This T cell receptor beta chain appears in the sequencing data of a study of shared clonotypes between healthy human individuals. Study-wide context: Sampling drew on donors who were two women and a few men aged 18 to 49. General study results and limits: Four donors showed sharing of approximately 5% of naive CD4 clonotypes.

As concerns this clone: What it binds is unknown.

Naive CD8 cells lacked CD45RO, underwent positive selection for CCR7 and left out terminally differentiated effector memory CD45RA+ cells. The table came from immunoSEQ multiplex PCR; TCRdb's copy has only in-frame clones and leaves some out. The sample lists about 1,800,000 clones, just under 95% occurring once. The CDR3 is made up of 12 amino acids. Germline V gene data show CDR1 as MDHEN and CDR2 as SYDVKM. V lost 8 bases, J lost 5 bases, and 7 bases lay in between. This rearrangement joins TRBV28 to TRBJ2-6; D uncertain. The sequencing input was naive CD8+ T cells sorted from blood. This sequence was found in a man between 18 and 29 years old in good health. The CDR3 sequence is CASLDWANVLTF. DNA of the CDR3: TGTGCCAGCCTTGACTGGGCCAACGTCCTGACTTTC.